This T cell receptor (beta chain) came from a study of beta chain features in type 1 diabetes. The study, taken as a whole, reports: Shortening of TCRB CDR3s, moderate but significant, appeared in all four CD4+ subsets of Type 1 diabetes patients. Although PCR might favor shorter templates, it would do so equally in patients and controls. The question left open here concerned HLA type influencing TCRB rearrangement.

About this clone: The antigen remains unidentified.

The study reverse transcribed the entire isolated RNA, so it sequenced expressed TCRB transcripts. Clones were read by immunoSEQ multiplex PCR, and TCRdb kept only the in-frame ones, dropping some. The sample lists some 120,000 clones, about 18% seen once, with around 2.5% in the top ten. CDR3 size: 15 residues. The V end lost 3 bases, the J end lost 1 base, and 14 bases lay between the germline ends. The V gene's germline CDR1 is GTSNPN and CDR2 SVGIG (reference sequence). Naive, central memory, regulatory and stem cell-like memory cells within the CD4+ compartment were sorted using CD45RO/CCR7/CD25/CD127/CD95/CD27. In all sorted populations, purity surpassed 98%.

The receptor's source is a man younger than 35 with type 1 diabetes. Source material: central memory CD4+ T cells from blood. This chain joins TRBV30 and TRBJ2-3; D uncertain. The CDR3 loop is CAWRSVVQGTDTQYF. In DNA form, the CDR3 reads TGTGCCTGGAGGTCCGTGGTTCAGGGCACAGATACGCAGTATTTT.